The 31 T cell receptor beta chains presented below share a single source sample, sequenced in a study of low-dose radiotherapy and immunotherapy resistance in tumors (dated by TCRdb to 2021 to 2024). First-strand cDNA was synthesized using Superscript III and a set of TRAV- and TRBV-specific primers, so that both TCRalpha and TCRbeta chains were covered. TCRs were amplified for 20 PCR cycles with Phusion, using a constant-region primer paired with the adapter attached to the V primers. TCRdb passed the public sequencing reads through fastp at Q25 and MiXCR, retaining productive beta sequences. Duplicate CDR3 protein sequences are folded into a single record with the most common DNA and genes. The sample table records approximately 14,000 distinct CDR3 sequences; 65% to 75% of these occur just once. The top ten hold 4.5% to 5% of the sample. The receptors come from a human donor with advanced metastatic prostate, ovarian, gallbladder or colorectal cancer (not recorded which). This table probably holds off-target reads from a library built for another chain.

CDR3 nucleotide sequence: TGTGCCAGCAGCTTACAGGTTTCGGGAAGAGATAGCAATCAGCCCCAGCATTTT. It yields the protein CASSLQVSGRDSNQPQHF. V and J are TRBV7-8 and TRBJ1-5, with D hard to call. V lost 2 bases and J 0 bases, leaving 17 bases between the germline ends. CDR1 and CDR2 from the germline V gene are SGHVS and FQNEAQ. The CDR3 spans 18 residues.

J is TRBJ1-5 and V is TRBV11-2; TRBD1 matches 7 bases. The CDR3 length is 19 residues. Trimming cost V 2 bases and J 5 bases; bases outside gene matches: 18. Germline CDR1 SGHAT, CDR2 FQNNGV. CDR3 DNA: TGTGCCAGCAGCTTACAGGCGAGACAGGGCCCCGGGGAGGATCAGCCCCAGCATTTT. Amino acid sequence: CASSLQARQGPGEDQPQHF.

This clonotype was picked up one time. The rearrangement links TRBV11-2 to TRBJ2-2; 11 nucleotides align to TRBD2. Per the germline V gene, CDR1 is SGHAT and CDR2 is FQNNGV. The CDR3 has 16 residues. V gave up 4 bases and J gave up 5 bases; unmatched junction bases: 6. CDR3 bases: TGTGCCAGCAGCTCACCGGGACTAGCGGTAACCGGGGAGCTGTTTTTT. Amino acid sequence: CASSSPGLAVTGELFF. The whole variable domain, remainder taken from reference TRBV11-2 and TRBJ2-2, is EAGVAQSPRYKIIEKRQSVAFWCNPISGHATLYWYQQILGQGPKLLIQFQNNGVVDDSQLPKDRFSAERLKGVDSTLKIQPAKLEDSAVYLCASSSPGLAVTGELFFGEGSRLTVL.

This clonotype has a handful of counts. The chain joins TRBV6-1 to TRBJ2-4; D may be TRBD2 (7 bases). The CDR3 has 16 residues. Germline loops: CDR1 MNHNS, CDR2 SASEGT. Trimming took off 6 bases at V and 0 bases at J, with 15 bases between the two ends. The CDR3 loop is CASSPRGAIAKNIQYF. As DNA, the CDR3 is TGTGCCAGCAGCCCACGGGGGGCTATAGCCAAAAACATTCAGTACTTC.

The gene calls are TRBV20-1 and TRBJ2-5; 7 bases agree with TRBD2. After removal of 1 base from V and 2 bases from J, the junction contained 4 bases not matched to a gene. The CDR3 is 14 amino acids. CDR1 is DFQATT and CDR2 is SNEGSKA in the germline V gene (reference sequence). CDR3 region: CSARVGGWQETQYF. The CDR3 region has the DNA TGCAGTGCTAGAGTCGGGGGGTGGCAAGAGACCCAGTACTTC.

The chain couples TRBV5-6 to TRBJ2-3; D gene uncertain. Trimming took off 4 bases at V and 4 bases at J, with 7 bases between the two ends. The CDR3 runs to 12 residues. CDR1 is SGHDT, CDR2 YYEEEE, per germline. DNA for the CDR3: TGTGCCAGCAGCGAATCGTCAGATACGCAGTATTTT. Translating it yields CASSESSDTQYF.

The genes are TRBV20-1 and TRBJ1-1; 9 bases fit TRBD1. Germline V CDR1 and CDR2: DFQATT, SNEGSKA (reference sequence). The CDR3 extends over 14 amino acids. In DNA, the CDR3 is TGCAGGGTACCGACAGGGGGAGTGAACACTGAAGCTTTCTTT. Its protein product is CRVPTGGVNTEAFF.

This clonotype was observed a handful of times. The CDR3 nucleotides read TGTGCCAGCAGCTTGGGACTAGCGGGGACCTACGAGCAGTACTTC. Translation gives CASSLGLAGTYEQYF. The chain joins TRBV5-6 to TRBJ2-7; 11 nucleotides match TRBD2. The J segment lost 2 bases and the V segment lost 0 bases, leaving 1 base of the junction unmatched. Per germline, CDR1 SGHDT and CDR2 YYEEEE. This CDR3 spans 15 amino acids.

Written as DNA, the CDR3 is TGTGCCAGCAGCCGGGGTGGGGGCGCGGACCACAATGAGCAGTTCTTC. Translating it yields CASSRGGGADHNEQFF. The chain couples TRBV5-4 to TRBJ2-1, with TRBD1 as a possible D gene (6 bases). This CDR3 is 16 amino acids long. Germline CDR1 reads SGHNT; CDR2 reads YYREEE (reference sequence). V was pared by 4 bases and J by 5 bases, with 19 bases between.

This sequence joins TRBV7-2 and TRBJ2-5, with D hard to call. CDR3 size: 14 residues. V was cut by 3 bases and J by 4 bases, with 12 bases left in between. CDR1 is SGHTA, CDR2 FQGNSA, per germline. CDR3 sequence: CASSLYQSGETQYF. The DNA of the CDR3 is TGTGCCAGCAGCTTGTATCAGTCGGGAGAGACCCAGTACTTC. Full variable domain (rest looked up from reference TRBV7-2 and TRBJ2-5): GAGVSQSPSNKVTEKGKDVELRCDPISGHTALYWYRQSLGQGLEFLIYFQGNSAPDKSGLPSDRFSAERTGGSVSTLTIQRTQQEDSAVYLCASSLYQSGETQYFGPGTRLLVL.

CDR3 bases: TGTGCCAGCAGCCCCGACATCCAGAACACTGAAGCTTTCTTT. This codes for CASSPDIQNTEAFF. V gene TRBV5-4 combines with J gene TRBJ1-1, with unresolved D. With 4 bases removed from V and 1 base from J, the gap between germline ends came to 11 bases. CDR1 and CDR2 (germline): SGHNT, YYREEE (reference sequence). The CDR3 totals 14 residues. Variable domain in full (rest from reference TRBV5-4 and TRBJ1-1): ETGVTQSPTHLIKTRGQQVTLRCSSQSGHNTVSWYQQALGQGPQFIFQYYREEENGRGNFPPRFSGLQFPNYSSELNVNALELDDSALYLCASSPDIQNTEAFFGQGTRLTVV.

The chain recombines TRBV3-1 with TRBJ2-2, with D unclear. Germline V CDR1 and CDR2: LGHDT, YNNKEL (reference sequence). Trimming shortened V by 1 base and J by 8 bases, and 14 bases separated the two germline ends. CDR3 length: 15 residues. Here the CDR3 DNA reads TGTGCCAGCAGCCAAGCTAGTATTCTTGAGGGGGAGCTGTTTTTT. Translation gives CASSQASILEGELFF. The whole variable domain, remainder taken from reference TRBV3-1 and TRBJ2-2, is DTAVSQTPKYLVTQMGNDKSIKCEQNLGHDTMYWYKQDSKKFLKIMFSYNNKELIINETVPNRFSPKSPDKAHLNLHINSLELGDSAVYFCASSQASILEGELFFGEGSRLTVL.

The chain recombines TRBV12-3 or TRBV12-4 with TRBJ1-3; no firm D call. The CDR3 is made up of 14 amino acids. V shed 5 bases and J shed 2 bases, with 10 bases lying between them. The CDR3 protein is CASSPTSTGNTIYF. The DNA of the CDR3 is TGTGCCAGCAGTCCCACGTCGACTGGAAACACCATATATTTT.

The J gene is TRBJ1-1, the V gene TRBV5-1; 8 bases are shared with TRBD1. The V segment lost 0 bases and the J segment 4 bases; nucleotides outside the gene matches: 2. This CDR3 has 14 amino acids. Germline loops: CDR1 SGHRS, CDR2 YFSETQ. CDR3 residues: CASSLGTGTTEAFF. CDR3 DNA sequence: TGCGCCAGCAGCTTGGGGACAGGGACCACTGAAGCTTTCTTT. The entire variable domain, with the rest obtained from reference TRBV5-1 and TRBJ1-1, is as follows: KAGVTQTPRYLIKTRGQQVTLSCSPISGHRSVSWYQQTPGQGLQFLFEYFSETQRNKGNFPGRFSGRQFSNSRSEMNVSTLELGDSALYLCASSLGTGTTEAFFGQGTRLTVV.

The CDR3 nucleotides read TGTGCCTGGAGTAAGGCGCTCTCTCAGCCCCAGCATTTT. This encodes CAWSKALSQPQHF. This rearrangement joins TRBV30 to TRBJ1-5; D remains unclear. The CDR3 is 13 amino acids. Germline assignment: CDR1 GTSNPN and CDR2 SVGIG (reference sequence). V shed 2 bases and J shed 6 bases, with 11 bases lying between them.

This clonotype was seen a handful of times. This chain connects TRBV2 to TRBJ1-6, with D perhaps matching TRBD1 (5 bases). This CDR3 has 14 residues. The germline V gene has CDR1 SNHLY and CDR2 FYNNEI. V was trimmed by 6 bases and J by 5 bases, leaving 11 bases between them. CDR3 nucleotide sequence: TGTGCCAGCAGGGACACCATCAATAATTCACCCCTCCACTTT. Translation gives CASRDTINNSPLHF.

V is TRBV3-1 and J is TRBJ2-2, with a possible D match to TRBD2 (6 bases). From germline, CDR1 is LGHDT and CDR2 YNNKEL (reference sequence). Trimming stripped 4 bases from V and 2 bases from J, with 14 bases between. The CDR3 is made up of 16 amino acids. The CDR3 DNA reads as TGTGCCAGCAGCCCCGGCTCGCGGGGAAACACCGGGGAGCTGTTTTTT. Translation gives CASSPGSRGNTGELFF.

In this sample, this clonotype turned up once. This chain connects TRBV19 to TRBJ1-2, with TRBD1 matching over 8 bases. Germline CDR1 reads LNHDA; CDR2 reads SQIVND (reference sequence). The length of the CDR3 is 14 residues. After removal of 4 bases from V and 3 bases from J, the junction contained 4 bases not matched to a gene. The CDR3 sequence: CASSRTGNYYGYTF. The CDR3 DNA is TGTGCCAGTAGTAGGACAGGGAATTACTATGGCTACACCTTC.

This clonotype ranks as medium-sized (0.01 to 0.1%). The V and J genes are TRBV5-6 and TRBJ2-1; possible D gene TRBD2, 7 bases. CDR1 and CDR2 from the germline V gene are SGHDT and YYEEEE. Trimming shortened V by 6 bases and J by 5 bases, and 24 bases separated the two germline ends. This CDR3 spans 17 amino acids. CDR3 DNA sequence: TGTGCCAGCACTTTTCCTCGGGGGGCCTGGGGACACAATGAGCAGTTCTTC. It is translated as CASTFPRGAWGHNEQFF.

A few counts support this clonotype. The chain links TRBV12-3 or TRBV12-4 to TRBJ2-7; D perhaps matches TRBD1 (6 bases). There are 15 residues in the CDR3. V lost 2 bases and J lost 3, with 14 bases in between. The CDR3 here is CASSLFGRGNYEQYF. The CDR3 DNA reads as TGTGCCAGCAGTTTATTTGGCAGGGGAAACTACGAGCAGTACTTC.

This chain links TRBV6-6 with TRBJ2-7; TRBD1 aligns across 8 bases. The length of the CDR3 is 15 residues. Per germline, CDR1 MNHNY and CDR2 SVGAGI (reference sequence). V dropped 5 bases and J dropped 2; count of bases not matched to a gene: 8. CDR3 DNA: TGTGCCAGCAGTGGGTTTCAGGGGGCCACCTACGAGCAGTACTTC. Translated: CASSGFQGATYEQYF.

The rearrangement uses TRBV19 and TRBJ2-2; D is possibly TRBD2 (6 bases). CDR1 is LNHDA, CDR2 SQIVND, per germline (reference sequence). There are 13 residues in the CDR3. V lost 3 bases and J lost 6, with 8 bases in between. The CDR3 region is CASSITGAGELFF. Written as DNA, the CDR3 is TGTGCCAGTAGTATCACGGGGGCCGGGGAGCTGTTTTTT.

V is TRBV11-2 and J is TRBJ2-1; D not resolved. The CDR3 runs 12 residues. Germline-derived CDR1 and CDR2 are SGHAT and FQNNGV. Between the trimmed V and J ends, which lost 0 bases and 10 bases, there was a span of 7 bases. The CDR3 DNA reads as TGTGCCAGCAGCTTAGAGGGCTACGAGCAGTTCTTC. Translated, it gives CASSLEGYEQFF.

The chain employs TRBV5-1 and TRBJ2-7; D might be TRBD1 (6 bases). Germline values: CDR1 SGHRS, CDR2 YFSETQ. The CDR3 totals 13 residues. Trimming stripped 4 bases from V and 3 bases from J, with 11 bases between. The CDR3 DNA reads TGCGCCAGCAGCCCCAACAGGGTCTACGAGCAGTACTTC. This translates into CASSPNRVYEQYF.

This clonotype appeared once. The rearrangement uses TRBV2 and TRBJ2-2, with D maybe TRBD1 (6 bases). The CDR3 has 15 residues. Between the trimmed V and J ends, which lost 6 bases and 0 bases, there was a span of 11 bases. Germline assignment: CDR1 SNHLY and CDR2 FYNNEI. CDR3 in amino acids: CASSVDSSNTGELFF. The CDR3 DNA follows: TGTGCCAGCAGCGTGGACAGTTCGAACACCGGGGAGCTGTTTTTT.

The chain couples TRBV11-2 to TRBJ2-5; TRBD1 matches at 9 bases. CDR1 and CDR2 from the germline V gene are SGHAT and FQNNGV. The CDR3 contains 14 residues. V dropped 8 bases and J dropped 5; count of bases not matched to a gene: 9. The CDR3 sequence: CASSRDRVRETQYF. In DNA form, the CDR3 reads TGTGCCAGCTCGCGGGACAGGGTGAGGGAGACCCAGTACTTC.

This clonotype was seen more than once but under ten times. The V and J genes are TRBV3-1 and TRBJ1-1; 10 bases align to TRBD1. V lost 3 bases to trimming and J lost 6 bases; unmatched junction nucleotides: 7. The CDR3 has 15 amino acids. Germline V gives CDR1 LGHDT, CDR2 YNNKEL (reference sequence). The CDR3 DNA reads as TGTGCCAGCAGCCAGAAGCGGGACAGGGGCGCTGAAGCTTTCTTT. Protein sequence: CASSQKRDRGAEAFF. The full variable domain, in which reference TRBV3-1 and TRBJ1-1 provide the parts outside the CDR3, is DTAVSQTPKYLVTQMGNDKSIKCEQNLGHDTMYWYKQDSKKFLKIMFSYNNKELIINETVPNRFSPKSPDKAHLNLHINSLELGDSAVYFCASSQKRDRGAEAFFGQGTRLTVV.

The CDR3, as DNA: TGTGCCAGCAGTCCTACCGTCGACACTGAAGCTTTCTTT. The encoded protein is CASSPTVDTEAFF. The J gene is TRBJ1-1, the V gene TRBV12-3 or TRBV12-4, with D uncertain. Trimming shortened V by 5 bases and J by 3 bases, and 10 bases separated the two germline ends. The CDR3 sequence is 13 residues long.

The chain has TRBV20-1 and TRBJ1-2, with 7 bases lining up with TRBD1. CDR1 and CDR2 from the germline V gene are DFQATT and SNEGSKA (reference sequence). The CDR3 covers 11 residues. CDR3 bases: TGCAGCGGGGAAACAGGGGATGGCTACACCTTC. It is translated as CSGETGDGYTF.

This rearrangement joins TRBV5-1 to TRBJ2-3; TRBD2 aligns across 11 bases. Germline-derived CDR1 and CDR2 are SGHRS and YFSETQ. The CDR3 length is 16 residues. Unmatched junction bases numbered 7, after V lost 4 bases and J lost 3 bases. CDR3 DNA: TGCGCCAGCAGCCCTAGCGGGGGGCCTAGGACAGATACGCAGTATTTT. This sequence encodes CASSPSGGPRTDTQYF. The full variable domain, rest sourced from reference TRBV5-1 and TRBJ2-3, is KAGVTQTPRYLIKTRGQQVTLSCSPISGHRSVSWYQQTPGQGLQFLFEYFSETQRNKGNFPGRFSGRQFSNSRSEMNVSTLELGDSALYLCASSPSGGPRTDTQYFGPGTRLTVL.

The gene calls are TRBV29-1 and TRBJ2-1; D could derive from TRBD1 or TRBD2 (5 bases each). V was trimmed by 7 bases and J by 7 bases, leaving 20 bases between them. Looked up from germline, CDR1 is SQVTM and CDR2 is ANQGSEA. The CDR3 covers 14 residues. The CDR3 nucleotides are TGCAGCGGGGGACCGGGACCCGACCAGAATGAGCAGTTCTTC. This translates into CSGGPGPDQNEQFF.